This TCR beta chain was observed in a study of PD-1 blockade in classical Hodgkin lymphoma. Study as a whole: With a 2-week interval, patients received intravenous nivolumab at 3 mg/kg.

Sequenced by immunoSEQ multiplex PCR; TCRdb stores in-frame clones only, minus some. The data contain about 97,000 clones, over 70% of them singletons. All patients experienced relapse after autologous stem cell transplantation, and brentuximab vedotin exposure was variable. V dropped 4 bases and J dropped 5; count of bases not matched to a gene: 1. The CDR3 length is 13 residues. CDR1 and CDR2 (germline): GTSNPN, SVGIG (reference sequence). With regard to this clone: Its antigen is currently unknown.

Study-wide results and limits: Compared with healthy donors, newly diagnosed patients reportedly showed lower baseline TCR diversity. Patients newly diagnosed and complete responders had comparable baseline diversity.

V usage is TRBV30 and J usage is TRBJ2-3; 12 bases line up with TRBD2. The sample here was peripheral blood mononuclear cells (PBMCs), taken at baseline. The clonotype was recovered from a human donor with classical Hodgkin lymphoma. The CDR3 coding sequence is TGTGCCTGGACTAGCGGGAGGGTAGATACGCAGTATTTT. It codes for CAWTSGRVDTQYF.